This T cell receptor (beta chain) was identified in a study of blood T cell repertoires in COVID-19 (dated by TCRdb to the early 2020s). About the full investigation: Samples covering the acute and convalescent phases of COVID-19 were provided by collaborators in the United States, Italy and Spain. The prospective study material was composed of cDNA or gDNA derived from T cells, B-cell-depleted T cells, or PBMCs. The sample metadata nearly always contained a de-identified subject ID, COVID-19 status, age in years and sex. Deeply sampled blood TCRbeta repertoires from subjects exposed to, actively infected with, or recovered from COVID-19 were included in the dataset. A freely available public database, intended as a resource for researchers studying the immune response to SARS-CoV-2, is where the repertoires were released. Where available, HLA class I and class II types were taken from metadata supplied by the sample provider and were not determined by assay-based typing. Samples were obtained from the ongoing ImmuneRACE study (first 160 participants) and from about 1,300 subjects provided by 6 global collaborators. Points the paper makes about the study in general: How much clinical and demographic metadata was included differed by source and by participant, and the metadata was provided uncurated.

As for this clone: No cognate antigen has been identified for it. No much larger clone exists at a distance of one base, and base qualities are not known.

The germline V gene provides CDR1 MNHEY and CDR2 SVGAGI. From the cysteine through the phenylalanine, the CDR3 covers 14 amino acids. The retained sequence is limited to the CDR3, 42 bases, with the frame set at the first base. Between the V and J ends, shortened by 5 bases and 6 bases respectively, the junction contains 14 bases. The immunoSEQ Assay, a bias-controlled multiplex PCR, was used to amplify TCRbeta CDR3 regions from genomic DNA. Turning to the authors' computational methods: Within the assay, amplification of reference gene primers was used to estimate how many nucleated cells each sample contained. To quantify the absolute abundance of each unique TCRbeta CDR3 rearrangement, sequence reads were collapsed and filtered. For each sample, productive Simpson clonality was calculated as the square root of Simpson's diversity index across productive rearrangements. This immuneACCESS table, as held by TCRdb, lists in-frame sequences with V and J called but not all clones. Of the missing ones, under half trace to an unresolved V gene in checked studies; the others have no known cause. The V and J calls and clone size were taken over from that table, and D and trimming were inferred from the DNA. The sample table records tens of thousands of clones; approximately 90% of these occur just once. Together, the top ten hold around 1.5% of the sample.

Collaborating institutions collected whole blood in K2EDTA tubes following their own protocols. For TCRbeta analysis, collaborators shipped samples as frozen whole blood, isolated PBMCs, or DNA extracted from either of those sample types. The chain employs TRBV6-5 and TRBJ1-5; a tentative D call is TRBD1 (6 bases match). The clonotype originates from a human donor in a cohort sampled during active COVID-19. Material for sequencing was peripheral blood. Read as DNA, the sequence is TGTGCCAGCAGTAATTCCGGGACAACTCAGCCCCAGCATTTT. Its product reads: CASSNSGTTQPQHF.